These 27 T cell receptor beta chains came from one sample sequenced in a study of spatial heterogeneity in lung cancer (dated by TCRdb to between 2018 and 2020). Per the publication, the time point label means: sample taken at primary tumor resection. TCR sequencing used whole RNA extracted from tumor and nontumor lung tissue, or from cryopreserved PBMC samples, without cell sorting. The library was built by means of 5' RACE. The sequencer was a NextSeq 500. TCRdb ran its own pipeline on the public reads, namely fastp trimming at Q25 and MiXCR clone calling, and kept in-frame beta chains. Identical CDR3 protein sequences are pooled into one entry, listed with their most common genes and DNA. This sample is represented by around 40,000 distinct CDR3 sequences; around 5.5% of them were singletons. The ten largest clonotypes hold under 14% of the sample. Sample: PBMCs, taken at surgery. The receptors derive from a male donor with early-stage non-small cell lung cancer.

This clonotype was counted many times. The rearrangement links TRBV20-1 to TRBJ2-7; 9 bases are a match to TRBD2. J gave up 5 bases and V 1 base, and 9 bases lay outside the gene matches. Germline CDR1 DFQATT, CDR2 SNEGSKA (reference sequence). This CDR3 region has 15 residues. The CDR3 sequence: CSARGLAGNQDEQYF. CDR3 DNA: TGCAGTGCTAGAGGTCTAGCGGGGAATCAGGACGAGCAGTACTTC.

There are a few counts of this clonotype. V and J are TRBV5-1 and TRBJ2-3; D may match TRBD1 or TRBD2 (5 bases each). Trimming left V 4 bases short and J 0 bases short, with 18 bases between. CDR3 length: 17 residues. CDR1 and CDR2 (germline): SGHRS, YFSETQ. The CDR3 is CASSLGRSLTSTDTQYF. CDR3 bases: TGCGCCAGCAGCCTGGGACGGAGTCTAACTAGCACAGATACGCAGTATTTT.

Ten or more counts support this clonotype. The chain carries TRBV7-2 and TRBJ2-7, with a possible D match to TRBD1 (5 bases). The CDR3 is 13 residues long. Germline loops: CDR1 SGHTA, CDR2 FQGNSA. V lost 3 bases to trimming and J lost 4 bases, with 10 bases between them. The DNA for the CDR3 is TGTGCCAGCAGCTTCGGACACCCTTACGAGCAGTACTTC. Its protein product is CASSFGHPYEQYF.

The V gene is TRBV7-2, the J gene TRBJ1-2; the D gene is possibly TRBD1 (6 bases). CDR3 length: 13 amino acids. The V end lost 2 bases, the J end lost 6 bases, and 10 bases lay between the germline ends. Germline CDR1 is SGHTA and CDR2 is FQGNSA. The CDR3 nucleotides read TGTGCCAGCAGCTTAAGGGGGGGTCATGGCTACACCTTC. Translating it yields CASSLRGGHGYTF.

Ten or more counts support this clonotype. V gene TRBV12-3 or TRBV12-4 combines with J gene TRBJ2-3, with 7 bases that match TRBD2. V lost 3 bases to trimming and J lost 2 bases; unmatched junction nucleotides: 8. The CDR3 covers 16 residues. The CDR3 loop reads CASSFRLAAPTDTQYF. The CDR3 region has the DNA TGTGCCAGCAGTTTTCGGCTAGCGGCCCCCACAGATACGCAGTATTTT.

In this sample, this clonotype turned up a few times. The DNA of the CDR3 is TGCAGTGCTCTAGGACAGATCAACGCCTACGAGCAGTACTTC. Amino acids: CSALGQINAYEQYF. This chain joins TRBV20-1 and TRBJ2-7; D is perhaps TRBD1 (6 bases). Germline V CDR1 and CDR2: DFQATT, SNEGSKA (reference sequence). The germline V and J ends were trimmed by 5 bases and 2 bases, with 16 bases remaining between them. The CDR3 contains 14 residues.

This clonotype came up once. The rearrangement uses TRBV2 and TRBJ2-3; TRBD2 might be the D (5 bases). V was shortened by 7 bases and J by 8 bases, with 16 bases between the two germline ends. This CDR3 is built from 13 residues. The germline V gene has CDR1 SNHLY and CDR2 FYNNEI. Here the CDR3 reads CASTGNSIGTQYF. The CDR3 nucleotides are TGTGCCAGCACGGGGAACTCAATTGGTACGCAGTATTTT.

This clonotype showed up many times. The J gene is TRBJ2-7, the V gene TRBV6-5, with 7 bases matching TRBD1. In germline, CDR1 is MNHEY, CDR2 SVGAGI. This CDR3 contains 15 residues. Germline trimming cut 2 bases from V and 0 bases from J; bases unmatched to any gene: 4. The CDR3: CASSYGTAFSYEQYF. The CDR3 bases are TGTGCCAGCAGTTACGGGACAGCTTTCTCCTACGAGCAGTACTTC.

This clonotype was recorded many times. The CDR3 nucleotides read TGTGCCAGCAGCTTAGCGCTGGGGAACACTGAAGCTTTCTTT. This sequence encodes CASSLALGNTEAFF. The V call is TRBV7-9, the J call TRBJ1-1; D is uncertain. Germline CDR1 reads SEHNR; CDR2 reads FQNEAQ (reference sequence). There are 14 residues in the CDR3. V was shortened by 0 bases and J by 1 base, with 6 bases between the two germline ends.

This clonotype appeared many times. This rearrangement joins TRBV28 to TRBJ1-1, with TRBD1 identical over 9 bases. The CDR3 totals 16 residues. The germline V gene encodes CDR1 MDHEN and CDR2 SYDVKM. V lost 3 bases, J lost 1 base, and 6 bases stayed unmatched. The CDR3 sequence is CASSFFPDRGNTEAFF. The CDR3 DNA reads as TGTGCCAGCAGTTTCTTCCCGGACAGGGGGAACACTGAAGCTTTCTTT.

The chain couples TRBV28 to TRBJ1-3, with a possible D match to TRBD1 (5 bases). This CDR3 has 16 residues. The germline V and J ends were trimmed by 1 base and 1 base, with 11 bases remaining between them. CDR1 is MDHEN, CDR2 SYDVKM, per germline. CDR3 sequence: CASSLLPRTSGNTIYF. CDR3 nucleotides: TGTGCCAGCAGTTTATTACCCCGGACATCTGGAAACACCATATATTTT.

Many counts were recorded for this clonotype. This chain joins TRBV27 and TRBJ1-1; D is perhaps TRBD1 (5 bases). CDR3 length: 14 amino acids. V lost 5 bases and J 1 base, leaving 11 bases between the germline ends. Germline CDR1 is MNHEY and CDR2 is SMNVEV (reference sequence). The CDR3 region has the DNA TGTGCCAGCAGTCACGGGGCGCCGAACACTGAAGCTTTCTTT. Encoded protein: CASSHGAPNTEAFF.

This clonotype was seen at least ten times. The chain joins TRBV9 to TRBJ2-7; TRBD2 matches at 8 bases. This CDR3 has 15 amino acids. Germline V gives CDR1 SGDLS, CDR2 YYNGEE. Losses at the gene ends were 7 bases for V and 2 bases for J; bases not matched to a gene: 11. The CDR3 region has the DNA TGTGCCAGCTCGTTTCGTAGCGGGGCGACCTACGAGCAGTACTTC. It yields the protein CASSFRSGATYEQYF.

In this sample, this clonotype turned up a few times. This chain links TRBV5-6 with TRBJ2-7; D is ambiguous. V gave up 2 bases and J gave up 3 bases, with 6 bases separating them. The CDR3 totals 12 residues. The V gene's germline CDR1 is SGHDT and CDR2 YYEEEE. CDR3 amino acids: CASSLGDYEQYF. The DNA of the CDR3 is TGTGCCAGCAGCTTAGGAGACTACGAGCAGTACTTC.

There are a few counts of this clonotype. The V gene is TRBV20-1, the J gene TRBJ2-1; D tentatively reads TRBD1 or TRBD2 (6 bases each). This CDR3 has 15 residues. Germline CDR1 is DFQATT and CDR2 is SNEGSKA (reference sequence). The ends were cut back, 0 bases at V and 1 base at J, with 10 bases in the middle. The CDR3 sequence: CSARDLGGSYNEQFF. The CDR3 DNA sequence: TGCAGTGCTAGAGATCTAGGGGGGTCCTACAATGAGCAGTTCTTC.

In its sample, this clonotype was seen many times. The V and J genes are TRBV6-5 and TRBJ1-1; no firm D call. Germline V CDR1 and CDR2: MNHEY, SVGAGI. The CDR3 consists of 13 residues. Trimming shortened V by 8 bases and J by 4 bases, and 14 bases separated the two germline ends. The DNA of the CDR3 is TGTGCCAGCTCTGGGTTGGCACGCACTGAAGCTTTCTTT. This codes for CASSGLARTEAFF.

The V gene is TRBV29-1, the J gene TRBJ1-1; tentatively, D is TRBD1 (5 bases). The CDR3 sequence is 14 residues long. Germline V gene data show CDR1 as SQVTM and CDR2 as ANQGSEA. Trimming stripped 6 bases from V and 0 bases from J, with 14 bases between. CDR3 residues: CSVVTAGMNTEAFF. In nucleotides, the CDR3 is TGCAGCGTCGTCACCGCAGGGATGAACACTGAAGCTTTCTTT.

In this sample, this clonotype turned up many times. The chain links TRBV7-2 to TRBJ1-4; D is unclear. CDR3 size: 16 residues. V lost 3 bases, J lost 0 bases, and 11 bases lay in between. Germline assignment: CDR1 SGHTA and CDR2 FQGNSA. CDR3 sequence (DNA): TGTGCCAGCAGCTTGCAATCGGGGTCAACTAATGAAAAACTGTTTTTT. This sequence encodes CASSLQSGSTNEKLFF.

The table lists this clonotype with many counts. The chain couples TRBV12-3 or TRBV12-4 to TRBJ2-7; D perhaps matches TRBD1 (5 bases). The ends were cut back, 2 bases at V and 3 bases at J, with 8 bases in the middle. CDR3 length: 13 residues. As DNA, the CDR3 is TGTGCCAGCAGTTTAAGGGGTTTCTACGAGCAGTACTTC. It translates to CASSLRGFYEQYF.

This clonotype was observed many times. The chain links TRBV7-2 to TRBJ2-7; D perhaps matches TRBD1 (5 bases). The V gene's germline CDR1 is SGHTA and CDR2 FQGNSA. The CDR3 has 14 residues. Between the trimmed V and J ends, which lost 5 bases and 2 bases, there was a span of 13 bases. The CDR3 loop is CASSPSTATYEQYF. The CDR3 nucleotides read TGTGCCAGCAGCCCTTCGACAGCCACCTACGAGCAGTACTTC.

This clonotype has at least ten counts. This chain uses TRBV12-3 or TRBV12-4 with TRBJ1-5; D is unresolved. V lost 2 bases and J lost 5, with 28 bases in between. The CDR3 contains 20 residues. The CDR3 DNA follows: TGTGCCAGCAGTTTAAGTGATTGGCTACGGGATGAAGTTGTAGATCAGCCCCAGCATTTT. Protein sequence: CASSLSDWLRDEVVDQPQHF.

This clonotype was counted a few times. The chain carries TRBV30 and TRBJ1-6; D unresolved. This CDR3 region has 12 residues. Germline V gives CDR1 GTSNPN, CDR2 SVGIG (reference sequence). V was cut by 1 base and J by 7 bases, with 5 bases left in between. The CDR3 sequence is CAWSEGNSPLHF. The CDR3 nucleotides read TGTGCCTGGAGTGAAGGGAATTCACCCCTCCACTTT.

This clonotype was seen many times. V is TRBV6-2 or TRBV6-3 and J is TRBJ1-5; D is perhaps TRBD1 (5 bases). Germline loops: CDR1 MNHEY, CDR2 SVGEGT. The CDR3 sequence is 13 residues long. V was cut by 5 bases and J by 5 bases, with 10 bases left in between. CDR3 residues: CASSDRIYQPQHF. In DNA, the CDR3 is TGTGCCAGCAGTGACAGAATCTATCAGCCCCAGCATTTT.

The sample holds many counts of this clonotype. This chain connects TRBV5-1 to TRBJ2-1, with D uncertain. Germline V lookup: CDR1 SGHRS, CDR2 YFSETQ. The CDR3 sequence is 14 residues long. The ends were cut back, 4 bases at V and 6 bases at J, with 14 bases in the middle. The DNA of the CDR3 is TGCGCCAGCAGCCCTTTCGGCGCAGTCAATGAGCAGTTCTTC. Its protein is CASSPFGAVNEQFF.

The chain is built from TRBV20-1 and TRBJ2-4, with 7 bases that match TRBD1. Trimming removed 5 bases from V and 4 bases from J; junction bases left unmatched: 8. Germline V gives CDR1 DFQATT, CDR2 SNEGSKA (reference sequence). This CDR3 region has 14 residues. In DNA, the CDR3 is TGCAGTGCTTCCGACGCGACAGGGAAAAACATTCAGTACTTC. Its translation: CSASDATGKNIQYF.

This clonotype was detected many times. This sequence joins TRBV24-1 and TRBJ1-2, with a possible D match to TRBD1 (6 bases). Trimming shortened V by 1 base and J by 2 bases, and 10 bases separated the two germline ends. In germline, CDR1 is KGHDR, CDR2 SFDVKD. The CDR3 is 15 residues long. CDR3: CATSDFRQGNYGYTF. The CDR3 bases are TGTGCCACCAGTGATTTTCGGCAGGGGAACTATGGCTACACCTTC.

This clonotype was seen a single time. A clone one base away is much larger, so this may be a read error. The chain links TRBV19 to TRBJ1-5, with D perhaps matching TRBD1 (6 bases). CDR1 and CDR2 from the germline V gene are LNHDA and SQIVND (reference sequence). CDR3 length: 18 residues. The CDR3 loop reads CTSKSTHIGGYSNQPQHF. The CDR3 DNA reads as TGTACCAGTAAGAGCACCCATATAGGGGGATATAGCAATCAGCCCCAGCATTTT.